This is a list of T cell receptor beta chains from one sample in a study of blood T cell repertoires in COVID-19. Assay used: immunoSEQ multiplex PCR; TCRdb lists only in-frame clones, some missing. Of 340,000 or so clones in the sample, around 80% were seen once. The sample was peripheral blood. These TCRs come from a man between 25 and 39 years old with active or convalescent COVID-19. CDR3s leave out the opening cysteine and the closing phenylalanine or tryptophan. Clone sizes are given selectively: once, few, many, or a class where the clone is expanded.

J gene: TRBJ1-2
clone size: -
V gene: TRBV4-1
CDR3 protein: ASSPGQGIHGYT

J gene: TRBJ2-6
clone size: -
V gene: TRBV28
CDR3 protein: ASAQGFGANVLT

J gene: TRBJ1-3
clone size: -
V gene: TRBV11-2
CDR3 protein: ASSPRSGSGNTIY

J gene: TRBJ1-2
clone size: -
V gene: TRBV7-5
CDR3 protein: VRSLASKTVTYGYT

J gene: TRBJ2-3
clone size: -
V gene: TRBV5-1
CDR3 protein: ASSLRGGLTDTQY

J gene: TRBJ1-1
clone size: -
V gene: TRBV7-2
CDR3 protein: ASSQSGDRRTEAF

J gene: TRBJ2-1
clone size: -
V gene: TRBV19
CDR3 protein: ASSMEGFRNEQF

J gene: TRBJ2-2
clone size: -
V gene: TRBV7-8
CDR3 protein: ASKLPGQGPTGELF

J gene: TRBJ1-3
clone size: -
V gene: TRBV5-6
CDR3 protein: ASSSLGAGNTIY

J gene: TRBJ1-2
clone size: -
V gene: TRBV23-1
CDR3 protein: ASSQLRYRSNYGYT

J gene: TRBJ2-3
clone size: -
V gene: TRBV5-1
CDR3 protein: ASSLGTSTDTQY

J gene: TRBJ2-2
clone size: -
V gene: TRBV19
CDR3 protein: ASSQGQGAAGELF

J gene: TRBJ1-2
clone size: few
V gene: TRBV10-3
CDR3 protein: AISPGRVDGYT